The 19 T cell receptor beta chains given below trace back to one sample, sequenced in a study of blood T cell repertoires in COVID-19. Assay used: immunoSEQ multiplex PCR; TCRdb lists only in-frame clones, some missing. The data contain under 300,000 clones, over 75% of them singletons. The sequenced material came from PBMCs or T cells enriched from blood (not recorded which). The receptors come from a woman aged 50 to 60 who had recovered from COVID-19.

This clone was detected a few times. The J gene is TRBJ2-1, the V gene TRBV5-1; TRBD2 matches 14 bases. CDR3 size: 19 residues. V was pared by 0 bases and J by 5 bases, with 10 bases of the junction left unmatched. CDR1 is SGHRS, CDR2 YFSETQ, per germline. CDR3: CASSLDNRLAGGPDNEQFF. The CDR3 DNA reads TGCGCCAGCAGCTTGGATAATCGACTAGCGGGAGGGCCAGACAATGAGCAGTTCTTC.

V is TRBV11-2 and J is TRBJ2-3; D possibly corresponds to TRBD1 (5 bases). Germline CDR1 and CDR2: SGHAT and FQNNGV. The CDR3 runs 12 residues. With 4 bases removed from V and 9 bases from J, the gap between germline ends came to 11 bases. CDR3 residues: CASSWGGETQYF. For the CDR3, the DNA is TGTGCCAGCAGCTGGGGCGGAGAGACGCAGTATTTT.

The chain couples TRBV2 to TRBJ1-3; perhaps TRBD1 as D (6 bases). The germline V gene has CDR1 SNHLY and CDR2 FYNNEI. The CDR3 extends over 18 amino acids. Trimming took 6 bases from V and 0 from J, leaving 21 bases between them. The CDR3 region has the DNA TGTGCCAGCAGCTACCGGGACACTCAGTTCCTCTCTGGAAACACCATATATTTT. Its protein is CASSYRDTQFLSGNTIYF.

J is TRBJ1-4 and V is TRBV4-2; D remains ambiguous. This CDR3 spans 15 amino acids. The germline CDR1 and CDR2 sequences are LGHNA and YNFKEQ. Trimming took off 2 bases at V and 5 bases at J, with 12 bases between the two ends. The CDR3 protein is CASSQRQELNEKLFF. The CDR3 DNA is TGTGCCAGCAGCCAACGACAAGAGTTGAATGAAAAACTGTTTTTT.

The rearrangement joins TRBV9 to TRBJ2-1; 13 positions agree with TRBD2. There are 16 residues in the CDR3. Germline-derived CDR1 and CDR2 are SGDLS and YYNGEE. Trimming removed 4 bases from V and 14 bases from J; junction bases left unmatched: 15. The CDR3: CASSPSSGLAGEVEFF. The DNA for the CDR3 is TGTGCCAGCAGCCCCAGCAGCGGACTAGCGGGAGAGGTCGAGTTCTTC.

This chain connects TRBV7-8 to TRBJ2-7; weak D call: TRBD2 (6 bases). The CDR3 extends over 16 amino acids. Germline-derived CDR1 and CDR2 are SGHVS and FQNEAQ. The V end lost 0 bases, the J end lost 4 bases, and 16 bases lay between the germline ends. CDR3 in DNA: TGTGCCAGCAGCTTAGCGACGCGGGACGCGGATTACGAGCAGTACTTC. Residues: CASSLATRDADYEQYF.

The chain uses TRBV27 and TRBJ1-4; a weak D match, TRBD1 (5 bases). The CDR3 has 16 amino acids. The germline CDR1 and CDR2 sequences are MNHEY and SMNVEV (reference sequence). V was shortened by 6 bases and J by 10 bases, with 24 bases between the two germline ends. The CDR3 DNA is TGTGCCAGCAGCCCACAAACAGGCCGAATCGGGGGAAAACTGTTTTTT. It yields the protein CASSPQTGRIGGKLFF.

This clone was detected only a few times. The chain carries TRBV5-1 and TRBJ2-7; tentatively, D is TRBD2 (5 bases). There are 14 residues in the CDR3. The ends were cut back, 1 base at V and 4 bases at J, with 12 bases in the middle. Germline loops: CDR1 SGHRS, CDR2 YFSETQ. The CDR3 here is CASSLSGNSYEQYF. DNA for the CDR3: TGCGCCAGCAGCTTGAGCGGTAACTCGTACGAGCAGTACTTC.

J is TRBJ2-1 and V is TRBV4-1; 9 bases align to TRBD2. CDR3 length: 16 amino acids. V was clipped by 5 bases and J by 1 base; unmatched bases: 6. Germline lookup yields CDR1 MGHRA and CDR2 YSYEKL. DNA of the CDR3: TGCGCCAGCAGCTCCCAAACTAGCGGGTCCTACAATGAGCAGTTCTTC. It encodes CASSSQTSGSYNEQFF.

This sequence joins TRBV2 and TRBJ2-7; no firm D call. The germline CDR1 and CDR2 sequences are SNHLY and FYNNEI. This CDR3 comprises 11 residues. Trimming took off 6 bases at V and 4 bases at J, with 7 bases between the two ends. In DNA, the CDR3 is TGTGCCAGCAGGTTCCAATACGAGCAGTACTTC. Protein sequence: CASRFQYEQYF.

V and J are TRBV27 and TRBJ2-5; 8 bases match TRBD1. Germline assignment: CDR1 MNHEY and CDR2 SMNVEV (reference sequence). The CDR3 contains 17 residues. Trimming at V came to 4 bases and at J to 2 bases, leaving 12 bases not matched to a gene. The CDR3 nucleotides read TGTGCCAGCAGTTCGATGCCCGGGACAGGAAATCAAGAGACCCAGTACTTC. Its translation: CASSSMPGTGNQETQYF.

This sequence joins TRBV5-1 and TRBJ2-3; D might be TRBD2 (6 bases). The germline V and J ends were trimmed by 4 bases and 4 bases, with 16 bases remaining between them. This CDR3 is built from 15 residues. Germline values: CDR1 SGHRS, CDR2 YFSETQ. CDR3 in DNA: TGCGCCAGCAGCGTGGCCCTCAGGGAGGCAGATACGCAGTATTTT. This codes for CASSVALREADTQYF.

The chain links TRBV9 to TRBJ1-4; the D gene is possibly TRBD1 (6 bases). This CDR3 has 14 amino acids. Trimming took off 0 bases at V and 7 bases at J, with 10 bases between the two ends. The germline V gene encodes CDR1 SGDLS and CDR2 YYNGEE. The CDR3 reads CASSVAGAGEKLFF. CDR3 bases: TGTGCCAGCAGCGTAGCAGGGGCCGGTGAAAAACTGTTTTTT.

In this sample, this clone turned up a few times. The chain uses TRBV3-1 (or the pseudogene TRBV3-2) and TRBJ1-1; 8 positions agree with TRBD1. The CDR3 totals 13 residues. CDR1 and CDR2 from the germline V gene are LGHDT and YNNKEL (reference sequence). With 4 bases clipped from V and 8 bases from J, the junction kept 6 bases outside the gene matches. CDR3 DNA sequence: TGTGCCAGCAGCCTAAGACAGGGGTTCGAAGCTTTCTTT. It codes for CASSLRQGFEAFF.

J is TRBJ2-3 and V is TRBV5-5; perhaps TRBD2 as D (5 bases). V dropped 2 bases and J dropped 4 bases, with 11 bases sitting between them. The CDR3 consists of 14 residues. Germline lookup yields CDR1 SGHKS and CDR2 YYEKEE (reference sequence). CDR3 DNA: TGTGCCAGCAGCTTTCGGGGAGTGGCAGATACGCAGTATTTT. This encodes CASSFRGVADTQYF.

This chain connects TRBV5-1 to TRBJ2-1, with 7 bases that match TRBD1. CDR3 length equals 15 residues. The germline gives CDR1 SGHRS, CDR2 YFSETQ. The junction had 8 bases not matched to a gene; V was cut back by 4 bases and J by 4 bases. CDR3 in DNA: TGCGCCAGCAGCATGCGACAGGGCTCTTACAATGAGCAGTTCTTC. This encodes CASSMRQGSYNEQFF.

This chain joins TRBV27 and TRBJ2-7; 7 bases agree with TRBD2. The CDR3 loop spans 16 amino acids. V gave up 2 bases and J gave up 1 base; unmatched junction bases: 8. Germline loops: CDR1 MNHEY, CDR2 SMNVEV (reference sequence). The CDR3 loop is CASSLDAGVGSYEQYF. In DNA form, the CDR3 reads TGTGCCAGCAGTTTAGATGCGGGGGTTGGATCCTACGAGCAGTACTTC.

V gene TRBV3-1 (or the pseudogene TRBV3-2) combines with J gene TRBJ2-1; 12 bases match TRBD2. The CDR3 totals 16 residues. The V segment lost 7 bases and the J segment 6 bases; nucleotides outside the gene matches: 10. CDR1 LGHDT and CDR2 YNNKEL come from the germline V gene (reference sequence). The CDR3 DNA follows: TGTGCCAGCAACCATGCGACTAGCGGGAGTAGCAATGAGCAGTTCTTC. Protein product: CASNHATSGSSNEQFF.

The CDR3: CASSEQGLSNTGELFF. As DNA, the CDR3 is TGTGCCAGCAGTGAACAGGGGCTTTCGAACACCGGGGAGCTGTTTTTT. The chain joins TRBV2 to TRBJ2-2; TRBD1 is a possible D gene (6 bases). This CDR3 contains 16 residues. Trimming took off 2 bases at V and 0 bases at J, with 10 bases between the two ends. Per germline, CDR1 SNHLY and CDR2 FYNNEI.